This T cell receptor (beta chain) was found in a study of T cells in Graves' hyperthyroidism and ophthalmopathy. RNA transcripts provided the source from which TCR beta CDR3 regions were amplified. The TCR CDR3 was amplified in a first-round RT-PCR using the HTBI primer set. TCRdb re-derived calls from the multiplex PCR reads in MiXCR, one entry per CDR3 protein. Here the sample spans 300,000 to 400,000 distinct CDR3 sequences, roughly 14% being singletons. V shed 4 bases and J shed 11 bases, with 11 bases lying between them. From germline, CDR1 is SQVTM and CDR2 ANQGSEA. This CDR3 spans 10 amino acids.

The chain combines TRBV29-1 with TRBJ1-1; no reliable D call. The sequence came from a woman aged 25 to 39 with Graves' ophthalmopathy. The material sequenced was blood. CDR3 in DNA: TGCAGCGTTGTCCTTTCGGGGGCTTTCTTT. Amino acids: CSVVLSGAFF. The full variable domain, with the rest looked up from reference TRBV29-1 and TRBJ1-1, is SAVISQKPSRDICQRGTSLTIQCQVDSQVTMMFWYRQQPGQSLTLIATANQGSEATYESGFVIDKFPISRPNLTFSTLTVSNMSPEDSSIYLCSVVLSGAFFGQGTRLTVV.